One sample yielded the 5 T cell receptor beta chains listed below, sequenced in a study of T cell responses to AZD1222 COVID-19 vaccine. Only in-frame clones appear in the TCRdb table, and some are missing; sequencing was by immunoSEQ multiplex PCR. The sample has about 120,000 clones; around 87% are singletons. Sequencing was performed on peripheral blood, taken on day 0 of AZD1222 vaccination. The receptors stem from an adult in good health.

J is TRBJ2-7 and V is TRBV10-3, with 10 bases fitting TRBD1. This CDR3 comprises 16 residues. CDR1 ENHRY and CDR2 SYGVKD come from the germline V gene. V lost 3 bases to trimming and J lost 4 bases; unmatched junction nucleotides: 9. The CDR3 nucleotides are TGTGCCATCAGTGACCGACGGACAGGGGGAAAGTACGAGCAGTACTTC. Protein: CAISDRRTGGKYEQYF.

The rearrangement joins TRBV9 to TRBJ1-4; D gene unclear. Per germline, CDR1 SGDLS and CDR2 YYNGEE. V was shortened by 5 bases and J by 4 bases, with 12 bases between the two germline ends. The CDR3 extends over 14 amino acids. DNA of the CDR3: TGTGCCAGCAGTTTTGAAAATAATAATGAAAAACTGTTTTTT. Its protein is CASSFENNNEKLFF. Using reference TRBV9 and TRBJ1-4 for the parts outside the CDR3, the full variable domain is DSGVTQTPKHLITATGQRVTLRCSPRSGDLSVYWYQQSLDQGLQFLIQYYNGEERAKGNILERFSAQQFPDLHSELNLSSLELGDSALYFCASSFENNNEKLFFGSGTQLSVL.

The chain's CDR3 is CASSRHGLIDTQYF. Here the CDR3 DNA reads TGTGCCAGCTCCCGGCACGGGTTGATAGATACGCAGTATTTT. This rearrangement joins TRBV27 to TRBJ2-3; no reliable D call. Trimming took off 8 bases at V and 5 bases at J, with 17 bases between the two ends. The CDR3 length is 14 residues. Germline CDR1 is MNHEY and CDR2 is SMNVEV (reference sequence).

The V call is TRBV18, the J call TRBJ1-4; weak D call: TRBD1 (5 bases). Germline V lookup: CDR1 KGHSH, CDR2 LQKENI. V lost 1 base and J lost 4, with 7 bases in between. The CDR3 has 14 amino acids. In nucleotides, the CDR3 is TGTGCCAGCTCACCACGACAGCTTAATGAAAAACTGTTTTTT. It encodes CASSPRQLNEKLFF.

V and J are TRBV5-1 and TRBJ1-2, with D unresolved. Germline lookup yields CDR1 SGHRS and CDR2 YFSETQ. Trimming left V 5 bases short and J 10 bases short, with 18 bases between. The CDR3 runs to 13 residues. The CDR3: CASSPGSPNFYTF. CDR3 bases: TGCGCCAGCAGTCCAGGTTCCCCGAACTTCTACACCTTC.